This T cell receptor beta chain was retrieved from a study of tumor-infiltrating lymphocytes in primary liver carcinoma. The CDR3 totals 14 residues. V lost 1 base and J lost 6, with 12 bases in between. DNA and RNA were both co-extracted from around 20-30 mg of bulk tissue that had not been sorted. With a constant-region primer, TCR beta cDNA was made from about 0.55 ug of total RNA. Slightly modified ARM-PCR with three nested multiplex PCR rounds yielded TCR beta libraries. The two initial PCR rounds, around 10 cycles each, used TRBV1-TRBV30 forward and C-beta reverse primers. TCRdb ran MiXCR on the multiplex PCR reads and lists one entry per CDR3 protein. This table has around 120,000 distinct CDR3 sequences, about two thirds appearing once.

The J gene is TRBJ2-5, the V gene TRBV12-3 or TRBV12-4, with D tentatively TRBD1 or TRBD2 (5 bases each). The sequenced sample was tumor-adjacent normal liver tissue. This clonotype was sampled from a woman aged 55-75 years with primary liver carcinoma and hepatitis B virus infection. CDR3 loop: CASSLVRGRKTQYF. The CDR3 DNA reads TGTGCCAGCAGTTTAGTGAGGGGCCGTAAGACCCAGTACTTC.